This T cell receptor (beta chain) is drawn from a study of blood T cell repertoires in COVID-19. Study-level information: COVID-19 samples collected from the United States, Italy and Spain covered acute and convalescent phases.

As processed by the authors: Estimates of nucleated cell counts were drawn from the amplification of reference gene primers. Clones were read by immunoSEQ multiplex PCR, and TCRdb kept only the in-frame ones, dropping some. V, J and clone size are taken as reported in that table, and D and trimming were inferred from the DNA itself. The sample gives over 350,000 clones, about 90% of which show up once; about 2% is in the top ten. This clonotype originated in a young woman with acute COVID-19. Sequencing was performed on PBMCs or T cells enriched from blood (not recorded which).

Here the CDR3 DNA reads TGTGCCAGCAGTTCGACACAACGTGGGTCCCGGTCCTACGAGCAGTACTTC. This gives the protein CASSSTQRGSRSYEQYF. The chain carries TRBV27 and TRBJ2-7; D unresolved. Germline CDR1 MNHEY, CDR2 SMNVEV (reference sequence). V was trimmed by 4 bases and J by 1 base, leaving 20 bases between them. The CDR3 covers 17 residues.